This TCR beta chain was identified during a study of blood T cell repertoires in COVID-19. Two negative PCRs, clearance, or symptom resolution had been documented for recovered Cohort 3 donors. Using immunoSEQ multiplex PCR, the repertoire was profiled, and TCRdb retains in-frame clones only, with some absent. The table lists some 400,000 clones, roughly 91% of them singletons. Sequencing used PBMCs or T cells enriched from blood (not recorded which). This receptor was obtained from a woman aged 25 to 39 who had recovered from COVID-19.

Written as DNA, the CDR3 is TGTGCCAGCAGCCTTAGCGGGGGGGCTCGAGAGACCCAGTACTTC. Amino acids: CASSLSGGARETQYF. The genes are TRBV7-3 and TRBJ2-5, with TRBD2 matching over 11 bases. Germline-derived CDR1 and CDR2 are SGHTA and FQGTGA. After removal of 5 bases from V and 4 bases from J, the junction contained 6 bases not matched to a gene. This CDR3 spans 15 amino acids.